Detailed here is one T cell receptor (beta chain). Antigen unknown. The data belong to a study of T cell responses to AZD1222 COVID-19 vaccine. Study-wide results and limits: The donor cohort was predominantly white British with a female majority, and clonal diversity may have been underestimated. Of the AZD1222 recipients, only 6 or 7 were seropositive at baseline.

Profiling relied on immunoSEQ multiplex PCR, and the TCRdb table lists in-frame clones only, not all of them. Of roughly 97,000 clones listed, approximately 88% were seen once; the top ten hold around 9%. Trimming stripped 1 base from V and 4 bases from J, with 10 bases between. The CDR3 is 14 residues long. Germline loops: CDR1 LNHNV, CDR2 YYDKDF (reference sequence). J is TRBJ1-2 and V is TRBV15; D remains ambiguous. Source: peripheral blood, taken on day 0 of AZD1222 vaccination. This sequence was found in an adult in good health. The CDR3 nucleotides read TGTGCCACCAGCAGAGGGGATTCCGGCTATGGCTACACCTTC. Its translation is CATSRGDSGYGYTF. The whole variable domain, remainder taken from reference TRBV15 and TRBJ1-2, is DAMVIQNPRYQVTQFGKPVTLSCSQTLNHNVMYWYQQKSSQAPKLLFHYYDKDFNNEADTPDNFQSRRPNTSFCFLDIRSPGLGDTAMYLCATSRGDSGYGYTFGSGTRLTVV.